The 27 T cell receptor beta chains below come from one sample, sequenced in a study of shared clonotypes between healthy human individuals (dated by TCRdb to 2019 to 2021). Libraries were made using the immunoSEQ multiplex PCR assay. As stored in TCRdb, this immuneACCESS dataset retains in-frame rearrangements with V and J assigned. A fraction of the clones does not appear; measured against another copy, unresolved V genes explain less than half of the discrepancy, and the remainder lacks a known reason. Within this sample are about 980,000 clones, with approximately 76% of them counted one time only. The ten largest clonotypes hold 1.5% of the sample. What was sequenced was memory CD4+ T cells sorted from blood. The cell subset or site label corresponds to: CD45RA-negative fraction. All receptors derive from a man aged 18 to 29 in good health.

The V and J genes are TRBV2 and TRBJ2-1, with D possibly matching TRBD1 (6 bases). V lost 7 bases and J 10 bases, leaving 14 bases between the germline ends. This CDR3 has 12 residues. The germline gives CDR1 SNHLY, CDR2 FYNNEI. The CDR3 spells CASKERGLEQFF. For the CDR3, the DNA is TGTGCCAGCAAAGAAAGGGGGTTAGAGCAGTTCTTC.

The chain employs TRBV30 and TRBJ1-3, with D hard to call. In germline, CDR1 is GTSNPN, CDR2 SVGIG (reference sequence). V was trimmed by 4 bases and J by 0 bases, leaving 10 bases between them. This CDR3 has 14 residues. This CDR3 reads CAWKVSGSGNTIYF. As DNA, the CDR3 is TGTGCCTGGAAGGTATCCGGCTCTGGAAACACCATATATTTT.

This sequence joins TRBV29-1 and TRBJ1-1; D is unresolved. This CDR3 is 13 amino acids long. Germline assignment: CDR1 SQVTM and CDR2 ANQGSEA. V lost 7 bases and J lost 1, with 13 bases in between. DNA of the CDR3: TGCAGCGCCGACCGGACGGGGAACACTGAAGCTTTCTTT. It specifies CSADRTGNTEAFF.

V and J are TRBV30 and TRBJ1-4; TRBD1 matches at 10 bases. The trim removed 8 bases at V and 7 bases at J, leaving 13 bases unmatched. CDR3 length: 15 amino acids. From germline, CDR1 is GTSNPN and CDR2 SVGIG (reference sequence). The CDR3 DNA follows: TGTGCCCTTGACAGGGGGCGGTTGGCATCTGAAAAACTGTTTTTT. Its translation: CALDRGRLASEKLFF.

This clone appeared a few times. This specimen includes other DNA sequences encoding the same CDR3. The CDR3 nucleotides read TGTGCCAGCAGCGTCCAGGACAGGGGCCAAGAGACCCAGTACTTC. Its translation: CASSVQDRGQETQYF. The chain carries TRBV9 and TRBJ2-5, with 9 bases that match TRBD1. V gave up 2 bases and J gave up 1 base; unmatched junction bases: 3. This CDR3 comprises 15 residues. Germline CDR1 and CDR2: SGDLS and YYNGEE.

The V call is TRBV30, the J call TRBJ2-7; D is possibly TRBD1 or TRBD2 (5 bases each). Trimming pared 2 bases from V and 5 bases from J, leaving 10 bases between. Germline V gene sequence: CDR1 GTSNPN, CDR2 SVGIG (reference sequence). The CDR3 has 12 residues. Here the CDR3 DNA reads TGTGCCTGGAGTCCCCGGGACGACGAGCAGTACTTC. This encodes CAWSPRDDEQYF. The full variable domain, in which reference TRBV30 and TRBJ2-7 provide the parts outside the CDR3, is SQTIHQWPATLVQPVGSPLSLECTVEGTSNPNLYWYRQAAGRGLQLLFYSVGIGQISSEVPQNLSASRPQDRQFILSSKKLLLSDSGFYLCAWSPRDDEQYFGPGTRLTVT.

The V and J genes are TRBV4-1 and TRBJ2-5, with D tentatively TRBD2 (6 bases). Trimming stripped 3 bases from V and 0 bases from J, with 20 bases between. CDR1 and CDR2 from the germline V gene are MGHRA and YSYEKL. The length of the CDR3 is 18 residues. CDR3 sequence (DNA): TGCGCCAGCAGCCAGACTCAAGGCGGGGCGTCGTACCAAGAGACCCAGTACTTC. It is translated as CASSQTQGGASYQETQYF.

This chain links TRBV13 with TRBJ2-7, with 16 bases matching TRBD2. J gave up 2 bases and V 5 bases, and 9 bases lay outside the gene matches. Germline assignment: CDR1 PRHDT and CDR2 FYEKMQ (reference sequence). The CDR3 spans 18 residues. CDR3 nucleotides: TGTGCCAGCAGCCGCGGGACTAGCGGGAGGGCCGGCGCCTACGAGCAGTACTTC. Translation: CASSRGTSGRAGAYEQYF.

The rearrangement joins TRBV5-1 to TRBJ1-2, with D possibly being TRBD1 (6 bases). This CDR3 region has 14 residues. V lost 4 bases and J 6 bases, leaving 16 bases between the germline ends. Germline-derived CDR1 and CDR2 are SGHRS and YFSETQ. DNA for the CDR3: TGCGCCAGCAGCACGGAGGGGGTTAGGAATGGCTACACCTTC. Its translation: CASSTEGVRNGYTF.

This clone showed up many times. This rearrangement joins TRBV30 to TRBJ1-5, with 7 bases lining up with TRBD1. Germline loops: CDR1 GTSNPN, CDR2 SVGIG (reference sequence). The CDR3 covers 15 residues. V trimming: 5 bases; J trimming: 6 bases; junction bases outside the gene matches: 13. The CDR3 sequence is CAWWLYRGKGQPQHF. The CDR3 DNA is TGTGCCTGGTGGCTTTACAGGGGAAAGGGTCAGCCCCAGCATTTT.

The gene calls are TRBV7-8 and TRBJ2-7, with TRBD1 matching over 10 bases. V was clipped by 5 bases and J by 2 bases; unmatched bases: 9. The CDR3 is 16 residues long. Germline CDR1 SGHVS, CDR2 FQNEAQ. Written as DNA, the CDR3 is TGTGCCAGCAGCCCGTCCGGGACAGGGGAAACCTACGAGCAGTACTTC. Translation gives CASSPSGTGETYEQYF.

In its sample, this clone was seen a few times. The chain employs TRBV5-1 and TRBJ2-6, with D possibly being TRBD1 (6 bases). CDR3 length: 16 residues. The germline V and J ends were trimmed by 3 bases and 0 bases, with 10 bases remaining between them. Per germline, CDR1 SGHRS and CDR2 YFSETQ. In nucleotides, the CDR3 is TGCGCCAGCAGCTCTACAGGGACCTCTGGGGCCAACGTCCTGACTTTC. It translates to CASSSTGTSGANVLTF.

CDR3 nucleotides: TGTGCCAGCAGTGATTCGGACTATACTAATGAGCAGTTCTTC. Amino acid sequence: CASSDSDYTNEQFF. The rearrangement joins TRBV2 to TRBJ2-1; a weak D match, TRBD2 (6 bases). V was clipped by 3 bases and J by 7 bases, with 13 bases between them. This CDR3 spans 14 amino acids. From germline, CDR1 is SNHLY and CDR2 FYNNEI.

This clone has a handful of counts. V is TRBV2 and J is TRBJ2-1, with TRBD1 matching over 7 bases. CDR1 and CDR2 (germline): SNHLY, FYNNEI. This CDR3 region has 12 residues. V was clipped by 4 bases and J by 7 bases; unmatched bases: 1. CDR3 region: CASSGQGNEQFF. The CDR3 coding sequence is TGTGCCAGCAGTGGACAGGGAAATGAGCAGTTCTTC. The variable domain in full, with the rest retrieved from reference TRBV2 and TRBJ2-1, is EPEVTQTPSHQVTQMGQEVILRCVPISNHLYFYWYRQILGQKVEFLVSFYNNEISEKSEIFDDQFSVERPDGSNFTLKIRSTKLEDSAMYFCASSGQGNEQFFGPGTRLTVL.

The rearrangement uses TRBV29-1 and TRBJ1-1; D remains unclear. The CDR3 extends over 14 amino acids. V shed 1 base and J shed 2 bases, with 11 bases lying between them. Germline V gene data show CDR1 as SQVTM and CDR2 as ANQGSEA. DNA of the CDR3: TGCAGCGTTGAAGGGTGGGGAGTCAACACTGAAGCTTTCTTT. Amino acid sequence: CSVEGWGVNTEAFF. Full variable domain (outside the CDR3, taken from reference TRBV29-1 and TRBJ1-1): SAVISQKPSRDICQRGTSLTIQCQVDSQVTMMFWYRQQPGQSLTLIATANQGSEATYESGFVIDKFPISRPNLTFSTLTVSNMSPEDSSIYLCSVEGWGVNTEAFFGQGTRLTVV.

The sample holds one count of this clone. The CDR3: CASSQGRARTAVGEQYF. The CDR3 bases are TGCGCCAGCAGCCAAGGACGAGCTAGGACAGCGGTCGGCGAGCAGTACTTC. The chain recombines TRBV4-1 with TRBJ2-7; D is possibly TRBD1 (6 bases). The length of the CDR3 is 17 residues. V lost 1 base and J 6 bases, leaving 22 bases between the germline ends. In germline, CDR1 is MGHRA, CDR2 YSYEKL.

This clone was seen many times. The chain couples TRBV7-9 to TRBJ2-5; weak D call: TRBD1 (5 bases). There are 15 residues in the CDR3. Looked up from germline, CDR1 is SEHNR and CDR2 is FQNEAQ (reference sequence). Trimming took off 5 bases at V and 5 bases at J, with 18 bases between the two ends. The CDR3 is CASSDFLGKGETQYF. CDR3 nucleotide sequence: TGTGCCAGCAGCGATTTCCTGGGGAAGGGGGAGACCCAGTACTTC.

The chain is built from TRBV7-6 and TRBJ2-5; D is tentatively TRBD1 or TRBD2 (5 bases each). Trimming cost V 4 bases and J 5 bases, with 8 bases left between them. Germline loops: CDR1 SGHVS, CDR2 FNYEAQ. The CDR3 loop spans 12 amino acids. CDR3 sequence reads: CASSWDGETQYF. The CDR3 DNA reads as TGTGCCAGCAGCTGGGACGGGGAGACCCAGTACTTC.

In this sample, this clone turned up a few times. The chain has TRBV13 and TRBJ2-3; D possibly corresponds to TRBD2 (5 bases). V lost 3 bases, J lost 3 bases, and 16 bases lay in between. The CDR3 is made up of 16 amino acids. The germline CDR1 and CDR2 sequences are PRHDT and FYEKMQ (reference sequence). CDR3 loop: CASSFLFGLETDTQYF. The DNA of the CDR3 is TGTGCCAGCAGCTTCCTCTTTGGACTCGAGACAGATACGCAGTATTTT.

The genes are TRBV7-2 and TRBJ1-6, with D possibly matching TRBD1 (6 bases). The germline V and J ends were trimmed by 5 bases and 7 bases, with 15 bases remaining between them. From germline, CDR1 is SGHTA and CDR2 FQGNSA. The length of the CDR3 is 15 residues. This CDR3 is CASSLQGFGNSPLHF. Written as DNA, the CDR3 is TGTGCCAGCAGCCTACAGGGTTTTGGGAATTCACCCCTCCACTTT. The full variable domain, completed using reference TRBV7-2 and TRBJ1-6, is GAGVSQSPSNKVTEKGKDVELRCDPISGHTALYWYRQSLGQGLEFLIYFQGNSAPDKSGLPSDRFSAERTGGSVSTLTIQRTQQEDSAVYLCASSLQGFGNSPLHFGNGTRLTVT.

The CDR3 DNA follows: TGTGCCAGCAGCTTAGACCCGAGCGCAGGCTACACCTTC. Translating it yields CASSLDPSAGYTF. This chain joins TRBV7-3 and TRBJ1-2; D uncertain. The ends were cut back, 2 bases at V and 8 bases at J, with 12 bases in the middle. This CDR3 contains 13 residues. From germline, CDR1 is SGHTA and CDR2 FQGTGA.

In its sample, this clone was seen once. The rearrangement uses TRBV5-1 and TRBJ2-3; TRBD2 agrees at 7 bases. Unmatched junction bases numbered 4, after V lost 0 bases and J lost 0 bases. Germline CDR1 SGHRS, CDR2 YFSETQ. The CDR3 covers 16 residues. The CDR3 DNA sequence: TGCGCCAGCAGCTTGGACGGGCGGGAGAGCACAGATACGCAGTATTTT. Its protein product is CASSLDGRESTDTQYF.

V gene TRBV10-1 combines with J gene TRBJ2-2; the D gene is possibly TRBD1 (5 bases). The CDR3 totals 13 residues. Germline V CDR1 and CDR2: WNHNN, SYGVQD (reference sequence). Trimming took off 5 bases at V and 4 bases at J, with 8 bases between the two ends. CDR3 coding DNA: TGCGCCAGCAGTAAACAGGTCACCGGGGAGCTGTTTTTT. It encodes CASSKQVTGELFF.

The gene calls are TRBV30 and TRBJ1-6, with D possibly TRBD1 on 6 matching bases. V was shortened by 0 bases and J by 11 bases, with 14 bases between the two germline ends. The CDR3 totals 14 residues. Germline V CDR1 and CDR2: GTSNPN, SVGIG (reference sequence). The CDR3 region is CAWSVVLGGAPLHF. The CDR3, as DNA: TGTGCCTGGAGTGTGGTTTTAGGGGGAGCACCCCTCCACTTT.

The chain links TRBV6-1 to TRBJ2-5; D is perhaps TRBD1 or TRBD2 (5 bases each). Trimming cost V 6 bases and J 5 bases, with 10 bases left between them. CDR1 is MNHNS and CDR2 is SASEGT in the germline V gene. The CDR3 sequence is 12 residues long. The CDR3 reads CASRQGRETQYF. The CDR3 nucleotides read TGTGCCAGCAGGCAGGGACGGGAGACCCAGTACTTC.

Ten or more counts support this clone. This sequence joins TRBV28 and TRBJ2-5; tentative D call: TRBD1 (5 bases). The CDR3 is 19 residues long. Trimming cost V 0 bases and J 5 bases, with 25 bases left between them. From germline, CDR1 is MDHEN and CDR2 SYDVKM. CDR3 loop: CASSLWITGWATPRETQYF. The CDR3 DNA sequence: TGTGCCAGCAGTTTATGGATAACAGGTTGGGCGACACCGCGTGAGACCCAGTACTTC.

This clone was detected a few times. The rearrangement uses TRBV7-2 and TRBJ1-1; D not resolved. CDR3 size: 14 residues. The V and J ends lost 0 bases and 1 base respectively, with 6 bases between them. Germline V gene lookup returns CDR1 SGHTA and CDR2 FQGNSA. The DNA of the CDR3 is TGTGCCAGCAGCTTAGCGGAAAGGAACACTGAAGCTTTCTTT. Protein: CASSLAERNTEAFF.